This entry is about one T cell receptor (beta chain). RNA was isolated and reverse transcribed to cDNA, the sequencing template. Data came from immunoSEQ multiplex PCR; TCRdb stores just in-frame clones and leaves some out. This table holds roughly 220,000 clones, roughly 66% found once. Indicated treatment: oral pan-JAK inhibitor, 5-10 mg twice daily. The sample comes from a study of CD8+ T cells in alopecia areata. The CDR3 covers 15 residues. V lost 4 bases to trimming and J lost 3 bases, with 16 bases between them. Germline values: CDR1 SGHRS, CDR2 YFSETQ. The V gene is TRBV5-1, the J gene TRBJ1-1, with D unresolved. The sequenced sample was CD4+ T cells sorted from blood, obtained around week 42, from a patient treated with tofacitinib. This sequence was found in a human donor with alopecia areata. The CDR3 reads CASSKEGPRDTEAFF. CDR3 in DNA: TGCGCCAGCAGCAAAGAGGGCCCGCGGGACACTGAAGCTTTCTTT. Based on the CDR3 plus reference TRBV5-1 and TRBJ1-1, the full variable domain is KAGVTQTPRYLIKTRGQQVTLSCSPISGHRSVSWYQQTPGQGLQFLFEYFSETQRNKGNFPGRFSGRQFSNSRSEMNVSTLELGDSALYLCASSKEGPRDTEAFFGQGTRLTVV.